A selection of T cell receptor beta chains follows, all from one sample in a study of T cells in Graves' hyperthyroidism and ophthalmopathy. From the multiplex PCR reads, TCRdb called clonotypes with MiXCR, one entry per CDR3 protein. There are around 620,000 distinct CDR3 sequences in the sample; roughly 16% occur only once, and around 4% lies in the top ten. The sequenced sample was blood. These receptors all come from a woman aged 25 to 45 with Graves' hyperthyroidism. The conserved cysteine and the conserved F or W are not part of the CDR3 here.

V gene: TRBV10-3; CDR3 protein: AISETGQRGPYEQY
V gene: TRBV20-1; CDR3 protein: SARGGFGGYT
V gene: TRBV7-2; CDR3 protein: ASRQGQNYGYT
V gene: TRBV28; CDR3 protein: ASSFEGGDQPQH
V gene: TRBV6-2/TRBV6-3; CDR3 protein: ASTRGKVGELF
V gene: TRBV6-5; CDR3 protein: ASSYSSGGANSPLH
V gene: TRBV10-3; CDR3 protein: AISGSVSGGEQY
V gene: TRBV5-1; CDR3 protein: ASSLAGTLWAQY
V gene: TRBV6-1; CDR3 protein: ASSRGTGGTEAF
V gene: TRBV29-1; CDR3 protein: SVARGGSEKLF
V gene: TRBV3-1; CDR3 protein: ASRHRDPLSQETQY
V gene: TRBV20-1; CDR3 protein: SARDPVAQMNEKLF
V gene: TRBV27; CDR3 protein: ASRRQTDTQY
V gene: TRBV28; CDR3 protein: ASSFGPLATNEKLF
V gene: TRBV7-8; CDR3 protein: ASSLGGRGISYEQY
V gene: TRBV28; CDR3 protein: ASSLSPASGPYNEQF
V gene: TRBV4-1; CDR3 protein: ASSPTPPDFTRGYT
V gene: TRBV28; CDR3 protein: ASSLAVLVAYEQY
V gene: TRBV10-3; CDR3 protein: AISEPLTDTQY
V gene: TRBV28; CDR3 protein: ASSRAYTGELF
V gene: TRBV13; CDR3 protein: ASSSGTSGIRWEQY
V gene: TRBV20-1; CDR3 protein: SARDSGGWNEQF
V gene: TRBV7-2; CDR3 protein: ASSLVSGGPDNEQF
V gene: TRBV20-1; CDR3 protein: SASKGRVGSYEQY
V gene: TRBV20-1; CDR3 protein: SAGPTSGTTDTQY
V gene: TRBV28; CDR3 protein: ASSLAGQLNTEAF
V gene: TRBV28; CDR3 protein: ASSAGYTGELF
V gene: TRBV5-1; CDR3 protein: ASSRAGTNPLVEQF
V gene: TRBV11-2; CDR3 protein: ASSREGGTDTQY